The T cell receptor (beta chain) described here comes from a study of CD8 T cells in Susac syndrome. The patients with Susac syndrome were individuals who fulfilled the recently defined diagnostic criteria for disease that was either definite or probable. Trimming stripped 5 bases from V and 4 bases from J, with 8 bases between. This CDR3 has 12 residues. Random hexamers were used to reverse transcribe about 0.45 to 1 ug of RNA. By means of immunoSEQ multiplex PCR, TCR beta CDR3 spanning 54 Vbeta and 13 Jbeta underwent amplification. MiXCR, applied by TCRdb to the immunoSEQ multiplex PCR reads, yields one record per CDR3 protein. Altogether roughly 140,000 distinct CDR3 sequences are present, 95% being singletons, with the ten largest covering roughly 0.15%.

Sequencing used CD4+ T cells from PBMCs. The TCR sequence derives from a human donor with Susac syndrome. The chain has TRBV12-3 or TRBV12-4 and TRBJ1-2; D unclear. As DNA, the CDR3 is TGTGCCAGCAGTCGGTTAGGCTATGGCTACACCTTC. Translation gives CASSRLGYGYTF.